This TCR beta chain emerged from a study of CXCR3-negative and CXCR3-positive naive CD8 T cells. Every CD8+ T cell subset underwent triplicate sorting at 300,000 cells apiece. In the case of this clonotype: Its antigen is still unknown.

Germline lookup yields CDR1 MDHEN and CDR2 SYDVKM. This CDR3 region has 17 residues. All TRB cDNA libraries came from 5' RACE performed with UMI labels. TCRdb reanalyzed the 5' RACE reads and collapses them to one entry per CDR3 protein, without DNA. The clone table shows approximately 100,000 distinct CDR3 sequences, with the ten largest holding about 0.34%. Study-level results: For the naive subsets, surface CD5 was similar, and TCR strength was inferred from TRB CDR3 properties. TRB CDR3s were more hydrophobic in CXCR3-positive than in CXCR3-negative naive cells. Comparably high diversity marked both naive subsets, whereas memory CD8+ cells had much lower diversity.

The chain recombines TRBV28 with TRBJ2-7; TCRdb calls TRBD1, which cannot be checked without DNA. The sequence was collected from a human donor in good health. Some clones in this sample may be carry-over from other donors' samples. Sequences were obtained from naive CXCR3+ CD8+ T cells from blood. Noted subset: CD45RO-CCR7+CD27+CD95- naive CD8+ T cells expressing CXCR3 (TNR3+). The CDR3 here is CASSFFSGTGSSYEQYF.